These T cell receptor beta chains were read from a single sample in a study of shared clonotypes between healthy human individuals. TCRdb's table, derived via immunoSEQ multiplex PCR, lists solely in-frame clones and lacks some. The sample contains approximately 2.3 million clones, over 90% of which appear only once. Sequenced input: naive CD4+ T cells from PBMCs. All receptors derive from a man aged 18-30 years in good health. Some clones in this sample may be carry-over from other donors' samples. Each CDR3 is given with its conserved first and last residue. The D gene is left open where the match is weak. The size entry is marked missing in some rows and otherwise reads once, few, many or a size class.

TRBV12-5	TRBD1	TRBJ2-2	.	CASGLVQGGWNTGELFF	TGTGCTAGTGGTTTGGTACAGGGGGGTTGGAACACCGGGGAGCTGTTTTTT
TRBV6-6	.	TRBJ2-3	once	CASRKGPNPTDTQYF	TGTGCCAGCAGGAAAGGACCGAACCCCACAGATACGCAGTATTTT
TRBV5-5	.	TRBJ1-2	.	CASSLTDGRLEGYTF	TGTGCCAGCAGCCTTACAGACGGCCGACTGGAGGGCTACACCTTC
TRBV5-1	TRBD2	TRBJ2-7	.	CASSLALSGDYYEQYF	TGCGCCAGCAGCTTGGCCCTTTCTGGGGACTACTACGAGCAGTACTTC
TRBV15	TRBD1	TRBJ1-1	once	CATSSPPGRGGTEAFF	TGTGCCACCAGCTCCCCTCCGGGCAGGGGGGGTACTGAAGCTTTCTTT
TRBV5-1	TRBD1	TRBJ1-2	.	CASSPGQGNYGYTF	TGCGCCAGCAGCCCCGGACAGGGAAACTATGGCTACACCTTC
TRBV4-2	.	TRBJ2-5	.	CASSLHGGEETQYF	TGTGCCAGCAGCCTCCATGGGGGCGAAGAGACCCAGTACTTC
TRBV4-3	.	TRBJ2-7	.	CASSPAGAGGSYEQYF	TGCGCCAGCAGCCCAGCGGGAGCAGGGGGCTCCTACGAGCAGTACTTC
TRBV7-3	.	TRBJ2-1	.	CASSLMANEGGEQFF	TGTGCCAGCAGCTTAATGGCAAATGAAGGGGGTGAGCAGTTCTTC
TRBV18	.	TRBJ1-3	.	CASSPPRGPLIGNTIYF	TGTGCCAGCTCACCACCGAGAGGACCGTTAATTGGAAACACCATATATTTT
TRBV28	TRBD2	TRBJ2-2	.	CASSMQTSGRYNRGELFF	TGTGCCAGCAGTATGCAGACTAGCGGGAGATATAACCGCGGGGAGCTGTTTTTT
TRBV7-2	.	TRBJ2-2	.	CASSQRRVNTGELFF	TGTGCCAGCAGTCAAAGGCGGGTGAACACCGGGGAGCTGTTTTTT
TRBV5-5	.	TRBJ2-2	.	CASSSGGTGELFF	TGTGCCAGCAGCTCCGGGGGCACCGGGGAGCTGTTTTTT
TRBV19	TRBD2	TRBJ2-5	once	CASSTGREGETQYF	TGTGCCAGTAGTACCGGACGGGAGGGGGAGACCCAGTACTTC
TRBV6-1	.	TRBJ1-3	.	CASSEALRTVRNSGNTIYF	TGTGCCAGCAGTGAAGCGCTTCGGACGGTTCGGAACTCTGGAAACACCATATATTTT
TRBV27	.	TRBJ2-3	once	CASSLGGPLSYSDTQYF	TGTGCCAGCAGTTTAGGGGGGCCTCTCTCGTATTCAGATACGCAGTATTTT
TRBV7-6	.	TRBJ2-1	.	CASSLVFNEQFF	TGTGCCAGCAGCTTAGTGTTCAATGAGCAGTTCTTC
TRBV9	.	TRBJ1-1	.	CASSVEALKGEAFF	TGTGCCAGCAGCGTAGAAGCTCTTAAGGGAGAGGCTTTCTTT
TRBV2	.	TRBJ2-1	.	CASQQTGYNEQFF	TGTGCCAGCCAACAGACAGGTTACAATGAGCAGTTCTTC
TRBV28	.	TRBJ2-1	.	CASSLSGNEQFF	TGTGCCAGCAGTTTATCAGGAAATGAGCAGTTCTTC
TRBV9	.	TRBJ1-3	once	CASSVGAIGAGNTIYF	TGTGCCAGCAGCGTAGGTGCTATCGGGGCTGGAAACACCATATATTTT
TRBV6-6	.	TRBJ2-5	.	CASSLKETQYF	TGTGCCAGCAGCCTAAAAGAGACCCAGTACTTC
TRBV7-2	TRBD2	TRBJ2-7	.	CASSLAFRLAGGDYEQYF	TGTGCCAGCAGCTTAGCGTTCCGACTAGCGGGAGGTGACTACGAGCAGTACTTC
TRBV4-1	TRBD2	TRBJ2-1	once	CASSPPLAGVGAEQFF	TGCGCCAGCAGCCCACCCTTAGCGGGAGTAGGTGCTGAGCAGTTCTTC
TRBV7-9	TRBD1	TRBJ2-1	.	CASTGTGWYNEQFF	TGTGCCAGCACCGGGACAGGGTGGTACAATGAGCAGTTCTTC
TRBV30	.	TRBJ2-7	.	CAWSVDPARSEQYF	TGTGCCTGGAGTGTAGATCCGGCGAGATCCGAGCAGTACTTC
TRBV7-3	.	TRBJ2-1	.	CASSPRRDSYNEQFF	TGTGCCAGCAGCCCTCGGCGGGACTCCTACAATGAGCAGTTCTTC
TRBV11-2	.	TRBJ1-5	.	CASSPAGAPQPQHF	TGTGCCAGCAGCCCCGCAGGGGCTCCTCAGCCCCAGCATTTT
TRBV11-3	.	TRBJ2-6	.	CASSQDGTGANVLTF	TGTGCCAGCAGCCAGGATGGGACTGGGGCCAACGTCCTGACTTTC
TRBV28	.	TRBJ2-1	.	CASSYPSLAEPSYNEQFF	TGTGCCAGCAGTTACCCTTCCTTAGCGGAACCCTCCTACAATGAGCAGTTCTTC
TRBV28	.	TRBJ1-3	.	CASSQRVLAGNTIYF	TGTGCCAGCAGCCAGCGAGTTTTGGCTGGAAACACCATATATTTT
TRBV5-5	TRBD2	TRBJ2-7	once	CASSFRTSYYEQYF	TGTGCCAGCAGCTTCAGGACTAGTTACTACGAGCAGTACTTC
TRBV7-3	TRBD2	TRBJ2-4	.	CASSLPRPSGILAKNIQYF	TGTGCCAGCAGCTTACCCCGTCCTAGCGGAATACTAGCCAAAAACATTCAGTACTTC
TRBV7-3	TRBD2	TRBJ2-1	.	CASSLLGLAGDNEQFF	TGTGCCAGCAGCTTATTAGGACTAGCGGGAGACAATGAGCAGTTCTTC
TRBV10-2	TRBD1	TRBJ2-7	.	CASSDRVGEQYF	TGCGCCAGCAGCGACAGGGTGGGCGAGCAGTACTTC
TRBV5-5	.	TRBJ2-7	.	CASSLQGLPYEQYF	TGTGCCAGCAGCTTGCAGGGACTGCCCTACGAGCAGTACTTC
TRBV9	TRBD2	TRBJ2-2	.	CASSVVGLAGLGELFF	TGTGCCAGCAGCGTAGTGGGACTAGCGGGGCTCGGGGAGCTGTTTTTT
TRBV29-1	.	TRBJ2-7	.	CSVEAGQSYEQYF	TGCAGCGTTGAAGCGGGCCAATCCTACGAGCAGTACTTC
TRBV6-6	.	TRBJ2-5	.	CASSYPPTYQETQYF	TGTGCCAGCAGTTACCCCCCTACCTACCAAGAGACCCAGTACTTC
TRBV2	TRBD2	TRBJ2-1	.	CASRAASGSGNEQFF	TGTGCCAGCAGGGCGGCTAGCGGGAGTGGCAATGAGCAGTTCTTC
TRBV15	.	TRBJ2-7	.	CATSRDRQGSYSYEQYF	TGTGCCACCAGCAGAGATCGCCAGGGGTCTTACTCCTACGAGCAGTACTTC
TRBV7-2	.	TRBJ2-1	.	CASSLRSDLKGVF	TGTGCCAGCAGCTTAAGATCGGACTTGAAAGGAGTCTTC
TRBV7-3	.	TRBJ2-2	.	CASSPQGSGELFF	TGTGCCAGCAGCCCGCAGGGGTCCGGGGAGCTGTTTTTT
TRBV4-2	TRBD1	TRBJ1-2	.	CASSQDWGTGGGGYTF	TGTGCCAGCAGCCAAGATTGGGGAACAGGGGGAGGCGGCTACACCTTC
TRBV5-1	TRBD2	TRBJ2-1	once	CASSLSWVAGGSYNEQFF	TGCGCCAGCAGCTTGTCTTGGGTAGCGGGCGGCTCCTACAATGAGCAGTTCTTC